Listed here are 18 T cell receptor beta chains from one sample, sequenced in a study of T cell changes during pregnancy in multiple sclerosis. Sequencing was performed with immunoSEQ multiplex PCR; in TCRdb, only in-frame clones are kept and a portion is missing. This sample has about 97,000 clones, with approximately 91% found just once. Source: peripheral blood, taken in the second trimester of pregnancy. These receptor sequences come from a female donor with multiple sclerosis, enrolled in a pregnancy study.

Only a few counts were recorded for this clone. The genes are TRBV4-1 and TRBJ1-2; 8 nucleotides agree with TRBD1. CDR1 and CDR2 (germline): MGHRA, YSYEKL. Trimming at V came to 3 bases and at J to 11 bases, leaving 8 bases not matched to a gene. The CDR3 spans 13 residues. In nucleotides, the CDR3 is TGCGCCAGCAGCCACACAGGGGGGCTTGGGTACACCTTC. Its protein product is CASSHTGGLGYTF.

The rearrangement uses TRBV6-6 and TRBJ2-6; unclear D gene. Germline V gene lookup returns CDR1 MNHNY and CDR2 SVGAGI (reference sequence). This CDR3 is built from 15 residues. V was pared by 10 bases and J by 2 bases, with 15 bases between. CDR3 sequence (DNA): TGTGCCACCTTGTTTAGTCACGCTGGGGCCAACGTCCTGACTTTC. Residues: CATLFSHAGANVLTF.

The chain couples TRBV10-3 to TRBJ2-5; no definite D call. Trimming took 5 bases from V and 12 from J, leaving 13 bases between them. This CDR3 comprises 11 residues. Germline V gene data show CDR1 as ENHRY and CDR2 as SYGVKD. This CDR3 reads CAISNTQSKYF. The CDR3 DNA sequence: TGTGCCATCAGTAATACACAGTCGAAGTACTTC.

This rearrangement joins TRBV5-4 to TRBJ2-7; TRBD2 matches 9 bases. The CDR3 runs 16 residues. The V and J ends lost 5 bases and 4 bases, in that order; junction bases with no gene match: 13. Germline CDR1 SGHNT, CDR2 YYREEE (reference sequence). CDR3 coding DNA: TGTGCCAGCAGTCCCGGGCGTGCGGGAGGGCCTTACGAGCAGTACTTC. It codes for CASSPGRAGGPYEQYF.

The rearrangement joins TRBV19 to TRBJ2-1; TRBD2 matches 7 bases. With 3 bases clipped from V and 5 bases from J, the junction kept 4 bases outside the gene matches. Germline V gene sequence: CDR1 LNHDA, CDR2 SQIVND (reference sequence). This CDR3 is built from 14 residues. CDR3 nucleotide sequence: TGTGCCAGTAGTATTGCGGGAGCCCACAATGAGCAGTTCTTC. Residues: CASSIAGAHNEQFF.

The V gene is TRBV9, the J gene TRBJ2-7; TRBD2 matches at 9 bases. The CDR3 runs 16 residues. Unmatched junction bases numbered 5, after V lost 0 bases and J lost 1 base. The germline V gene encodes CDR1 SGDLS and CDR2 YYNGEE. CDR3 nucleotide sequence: TGTGCCAGCAGCGTAGCTCCGGCGGGAGGGTCCTACGAGCAGTACTTC. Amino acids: CASSVAPAGGSYEQYF.

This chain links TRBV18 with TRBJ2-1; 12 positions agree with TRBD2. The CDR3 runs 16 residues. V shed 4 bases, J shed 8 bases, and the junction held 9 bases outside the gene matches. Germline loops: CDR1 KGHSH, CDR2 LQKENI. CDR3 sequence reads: CASSRRLAGVRDEQFF. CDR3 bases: TGTGCCAGCTCACGGAGACTAGCGGGAGTAAGGGATGAGCAGTTCTTC.

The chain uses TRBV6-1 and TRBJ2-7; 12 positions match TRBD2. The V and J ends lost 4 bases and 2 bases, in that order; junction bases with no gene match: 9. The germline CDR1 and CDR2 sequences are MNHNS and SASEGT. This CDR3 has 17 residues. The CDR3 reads CASSAQTLAGGAYEQYF. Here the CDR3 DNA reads TGTGCCAGCAGTGCCCAAACCCTAGCGGGAGGGGCCTACGAGCAGTACTTC.

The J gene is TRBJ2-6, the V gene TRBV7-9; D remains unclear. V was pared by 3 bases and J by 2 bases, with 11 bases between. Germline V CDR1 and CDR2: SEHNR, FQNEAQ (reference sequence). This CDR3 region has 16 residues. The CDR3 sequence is CASSFPSKTGANVLTF. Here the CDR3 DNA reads TGTGCCAGCAGCTTCCCGTCTAAGACTGGGGCCAACGTCCTGACTTTC.

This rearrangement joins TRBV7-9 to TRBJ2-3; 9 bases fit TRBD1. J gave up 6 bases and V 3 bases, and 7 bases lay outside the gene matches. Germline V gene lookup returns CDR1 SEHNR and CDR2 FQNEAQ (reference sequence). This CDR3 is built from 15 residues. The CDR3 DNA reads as TGTGCCAGCAGCTTCCGGGACAGGGCATCCGATACGCAGTATTTT. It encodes CASSFRDRASDTQYF.

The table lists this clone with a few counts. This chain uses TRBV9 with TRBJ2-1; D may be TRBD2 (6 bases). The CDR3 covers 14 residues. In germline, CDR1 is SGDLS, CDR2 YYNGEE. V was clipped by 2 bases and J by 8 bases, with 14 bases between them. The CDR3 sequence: CASSVTRLQDEQFF. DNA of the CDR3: TGTGCCAGCAGCGTGACTAGATTACAAGATGAGCAGTTCTTC.

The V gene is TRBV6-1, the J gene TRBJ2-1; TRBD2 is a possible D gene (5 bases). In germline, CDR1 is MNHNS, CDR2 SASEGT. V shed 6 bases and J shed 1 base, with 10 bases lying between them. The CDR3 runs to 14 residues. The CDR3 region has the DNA TGTGCCAGCAGCGGCGGAGGTTCCTACAATGAGCAGTTCTTC. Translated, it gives CASSGGGSYNEQFF.

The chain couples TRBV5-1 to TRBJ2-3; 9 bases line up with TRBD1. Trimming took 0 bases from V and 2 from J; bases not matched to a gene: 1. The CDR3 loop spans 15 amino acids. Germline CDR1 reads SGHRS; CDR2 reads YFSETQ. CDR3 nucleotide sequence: TGCGCCAGCAGCTTGGGGACAGGGGTCACAGATACGCAGTATTTT. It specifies CASSLGTGVTDTQYF.

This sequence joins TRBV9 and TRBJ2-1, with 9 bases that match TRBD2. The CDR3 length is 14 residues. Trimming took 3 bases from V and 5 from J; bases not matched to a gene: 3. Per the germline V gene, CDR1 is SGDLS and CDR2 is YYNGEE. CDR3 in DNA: TGTGCCAGCAGCGGAGGACTAGCGCACAATGAGCAGTTCTTC. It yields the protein CASSGGLAHNEQFF.

The CDR3 nucleotides read TGCGCCAGCAGCTTGTCCAGTGCCACTGAAGCTTTCTTT. It is translated as CASSLSSATEAFF. The chain has TRBV5-1 and TRBJ1-1, with unresolved D. Germline V gene data show CDR1 as SGHRS and CDR2 as YFSETQ. The CDR3 length is 13 residues. The V end was cut by 1 base, the J end by 4 bases, with 8 bases between.

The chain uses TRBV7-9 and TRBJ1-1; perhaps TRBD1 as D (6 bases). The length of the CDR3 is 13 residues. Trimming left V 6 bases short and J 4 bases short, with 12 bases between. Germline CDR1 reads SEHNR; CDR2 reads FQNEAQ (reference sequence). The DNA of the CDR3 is TGTGCCAGCAGGGCGGGGGGCGGCACTGAAGCTTTCTTT. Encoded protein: CASRAGGGTEAFF. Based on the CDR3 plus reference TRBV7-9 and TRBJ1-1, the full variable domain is DTGVSQNPRHKITKRGQNVTFRCDPISEHNRLYWYRQTLGQGPEFLTYFQNEAQLEKSRLLSDRFSAERPKGSFSTLEIQRTEQGDSAMYLCASRAGGGTEAFFGQGTRLTVV.

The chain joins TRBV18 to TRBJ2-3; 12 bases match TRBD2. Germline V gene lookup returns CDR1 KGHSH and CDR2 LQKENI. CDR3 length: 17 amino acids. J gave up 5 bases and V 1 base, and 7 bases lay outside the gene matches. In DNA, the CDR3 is TGTGCCAGCTCACCACTCAGGACTAGCGGGAAGATAGATACGCAGTATTTT. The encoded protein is CASSPLRTSGKIDTQYF.

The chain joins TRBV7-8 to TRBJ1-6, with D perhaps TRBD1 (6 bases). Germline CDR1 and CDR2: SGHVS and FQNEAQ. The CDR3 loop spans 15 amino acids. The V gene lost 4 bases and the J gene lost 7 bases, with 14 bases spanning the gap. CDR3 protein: CASSSPTGLNSPLHF. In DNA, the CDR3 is TGTGCCAGCAGCTCCCCTACAGGGTTGAATTCACCCCTCCACTTT.